This T cell receptor beta chain was identified during a study of memory CD4+ T cells and cytomegalovirus serostatus. The CDR3 is 14 residues long. V was clipped by 5 bases and J by 9 bases, with 14 bases between them. Germline V lookup: CDR1 SGHVS, CDR2 FQNEAQ. Single viable CD3+CD4+CD8-CD45RO+ cells were sorted as the memory CD4+ T cells. Serostatus was set by detecting CMV pp150, pp28, p38, p52 IgG. This clone was found once. Per the study methods: After removing out-of-frame reads, under 2.5 million distinct TCRbeta sequences remained. Here immunoSEQ multiplex PCR was the method, and the copy in TCRdb shows in-frame clones only, minus some. V and J calls plus clone size are reproduced from that table; the DNA served to infer D and trimming. The data show roughly 45,000 clones, just under 80% seen once.

The TCR originated in an adult in good health and CMV-seronegative. The sample comprised memory CD4+ T cells from blood. The rearrangement uses TRBV7-8 and TRBJ1-6; no clear D gene. The chain's CDR3 is CASSAQGRPSPLHF. The CDR3 DNA sequence: TGTGCCAGCAGCGCGCAAGGCCGACCTTCACCCCTCCACTTT.